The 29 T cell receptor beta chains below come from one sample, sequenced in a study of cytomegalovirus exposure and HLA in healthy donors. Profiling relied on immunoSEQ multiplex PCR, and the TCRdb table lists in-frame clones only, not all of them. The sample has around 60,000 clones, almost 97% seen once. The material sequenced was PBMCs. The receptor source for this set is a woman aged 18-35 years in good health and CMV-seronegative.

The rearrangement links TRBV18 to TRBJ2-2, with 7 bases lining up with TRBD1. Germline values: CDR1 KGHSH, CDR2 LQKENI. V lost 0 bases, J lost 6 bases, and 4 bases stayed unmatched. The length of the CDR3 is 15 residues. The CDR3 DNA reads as TGTGCCAGCTCACCACCCAACAGGGGAGCCGGGGAGCTGTTTTTT. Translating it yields CASSPPNRGAGELFF.

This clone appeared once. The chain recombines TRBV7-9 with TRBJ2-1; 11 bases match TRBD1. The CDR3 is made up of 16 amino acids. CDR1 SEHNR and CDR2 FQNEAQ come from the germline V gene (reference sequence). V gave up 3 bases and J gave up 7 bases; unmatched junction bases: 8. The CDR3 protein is CASSFLDRGLGNEQFF. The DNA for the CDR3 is TGTGCCAGCAGCTTTCTGGACAGGGGGCTGGGGAATGAGCAGTTCTTC.

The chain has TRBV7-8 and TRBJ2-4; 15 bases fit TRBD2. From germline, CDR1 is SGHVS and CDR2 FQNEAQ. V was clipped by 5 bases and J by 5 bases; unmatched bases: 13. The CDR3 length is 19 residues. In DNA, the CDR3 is TGTGCCAGCAGCCCCCGGACAGGGACTAGCGGGAGGTCCCAAAACATTCAGTACTTC. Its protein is CASSPRTGTSGRSQNIQYF.

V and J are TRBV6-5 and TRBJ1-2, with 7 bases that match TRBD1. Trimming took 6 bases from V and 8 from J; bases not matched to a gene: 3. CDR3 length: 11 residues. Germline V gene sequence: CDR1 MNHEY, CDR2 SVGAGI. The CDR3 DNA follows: TGTGCCAGCAGACAGGGGCAGGGCTACACCTTC. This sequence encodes CASRQGQGYTF.

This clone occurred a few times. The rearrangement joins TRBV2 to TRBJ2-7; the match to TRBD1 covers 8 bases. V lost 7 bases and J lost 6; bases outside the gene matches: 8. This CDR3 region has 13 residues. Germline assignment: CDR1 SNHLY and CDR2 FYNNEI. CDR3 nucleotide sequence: TGTGCCAGCATAGTGGACAGGGCCGGCGAGCAGTACTTC. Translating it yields CASIVDRAGEQYF.

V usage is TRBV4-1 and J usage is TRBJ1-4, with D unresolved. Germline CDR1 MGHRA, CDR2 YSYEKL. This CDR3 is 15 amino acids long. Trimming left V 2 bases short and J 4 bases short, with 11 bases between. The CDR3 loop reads CASSQLAGFNEKLFF. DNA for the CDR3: TGCGCCAGCAGCCAACTGGCAGGATTTAATGAAAAACTGTTTTTT.

CDR3 amino acids: CASSPTLGGQPQHF. The DNA of the CDR3 is TGTGCCAGCAGCCCCACACTGGGGGGTCAGCCCCAGCATTTT. The chain recombines TRBV28 with TRBJ1-5; D is perhaps TRBD1 (5 bases). The CDR3 runs to 14 residues. Germline values: CDR1 MDHEN, CDR2 SYDVKM. Trimming removed 6 bases from V and 6 bases from J, with 15 bases in between.

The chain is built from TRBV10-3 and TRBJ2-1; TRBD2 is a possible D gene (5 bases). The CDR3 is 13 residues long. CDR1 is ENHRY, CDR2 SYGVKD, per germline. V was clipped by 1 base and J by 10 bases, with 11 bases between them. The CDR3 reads CAISEFVSGEQFF. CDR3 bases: TGTGCCATCAGTGAGTTCGTATCGGGGGAGCAGTTCTTC.

The CDR3 is CASSLSGDRGRYEQYF. In DNA, the CDR3 is TGTGCCAGCAGCTTATCGGGGGACAGGGGGCGGTACGAGCAGTACTTC. The genes are TRBV7-9 and TRBJ2-7; 12 bases agree with TRBD1. This CDR3 spans 16 amino acids. J was trimmed by 4 bases and V by 2 bases; bases with no gene match: 6. Germline V CDR1 and CDR2: SEHNR, FQNEAQ (reference sequence).

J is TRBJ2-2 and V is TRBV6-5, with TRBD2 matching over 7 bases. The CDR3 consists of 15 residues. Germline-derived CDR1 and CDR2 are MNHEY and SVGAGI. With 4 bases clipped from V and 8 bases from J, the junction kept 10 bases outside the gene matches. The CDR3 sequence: CASSSHGGGVGELFF. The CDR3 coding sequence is TGTGCCAGCAGTTCCCATGGGGGAGGGGTGGGGGAGCTGTTTTTT.

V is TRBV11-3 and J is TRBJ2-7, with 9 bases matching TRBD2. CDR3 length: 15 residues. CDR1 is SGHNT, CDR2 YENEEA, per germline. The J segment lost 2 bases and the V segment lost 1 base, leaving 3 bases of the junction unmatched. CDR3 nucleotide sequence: TGTGCCAGCAGCTTAGCGGCGGGGGGGGCCTACGAGCAGTACTTC. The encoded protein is CASSLAAGGAYEQYF.

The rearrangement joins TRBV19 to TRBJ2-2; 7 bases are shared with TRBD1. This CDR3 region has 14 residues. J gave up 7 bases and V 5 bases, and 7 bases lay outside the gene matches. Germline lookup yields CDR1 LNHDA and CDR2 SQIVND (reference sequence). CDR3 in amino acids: CASSLDRFGGELFF. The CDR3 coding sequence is TGTGCCAGTAGTTTGGACAGGTTTGGCGGGGAGCTGTTTTTT.

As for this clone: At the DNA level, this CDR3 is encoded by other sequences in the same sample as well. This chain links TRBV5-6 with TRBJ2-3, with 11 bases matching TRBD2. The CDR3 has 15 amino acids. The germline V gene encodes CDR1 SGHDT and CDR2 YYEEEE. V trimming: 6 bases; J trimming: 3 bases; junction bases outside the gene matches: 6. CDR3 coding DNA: TGTGCCAGCACGACTAGCGGGAAGGGAACAGATACGCAGTATTTT. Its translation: CASTTSGKGTDTQYF.

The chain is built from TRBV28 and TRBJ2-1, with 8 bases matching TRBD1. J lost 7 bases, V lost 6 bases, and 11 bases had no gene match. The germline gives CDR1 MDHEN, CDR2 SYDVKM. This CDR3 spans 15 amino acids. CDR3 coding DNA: TGTGCCAGCAGGTACAGGGGGAGCGTCTGGAATGAGCAGTTCTTC. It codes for CASRYRGSVWNEQFF. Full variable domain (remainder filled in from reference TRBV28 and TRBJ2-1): DVKVTQSSRYLVKRTGEKVFLECVQDMDHENMFWYRQDPGLGLRLIYFSYDVKMKEKGDIPEGYSVSREKKERFSLILESASTNQTSMYLCASRYRGSVWNEQFFGPGTRLTVL.

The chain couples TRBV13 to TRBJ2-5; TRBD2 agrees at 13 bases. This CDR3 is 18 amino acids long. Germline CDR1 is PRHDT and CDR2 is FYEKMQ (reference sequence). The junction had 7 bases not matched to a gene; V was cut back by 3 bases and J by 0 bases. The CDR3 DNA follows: TGTGCCAGCAGCTTCCCGACTAGCGGGGGGCGACACCAAGAGACCCAGTACTTC. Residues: CASSFPTSGGRHQETQYF. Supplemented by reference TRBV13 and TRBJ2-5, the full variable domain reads AAGVIQSPRHLIKEKRETATLKCYPIPRHDTVYWYQQGPGQDPQFLISFYEKMQSDKGSIPDRFSAQQFSDYHSELNMSSLELGDSALYFCASSFPTSGGRHQETQYFGPGTRLLVL.

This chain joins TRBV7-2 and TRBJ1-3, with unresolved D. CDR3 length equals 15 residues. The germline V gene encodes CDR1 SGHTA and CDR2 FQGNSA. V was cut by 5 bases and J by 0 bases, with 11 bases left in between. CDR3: CASSPPHLSGNTIYF. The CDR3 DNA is TGTGCCAGCAGCCCTCCACACCTCTCTGGAAACACCATATATTTT.

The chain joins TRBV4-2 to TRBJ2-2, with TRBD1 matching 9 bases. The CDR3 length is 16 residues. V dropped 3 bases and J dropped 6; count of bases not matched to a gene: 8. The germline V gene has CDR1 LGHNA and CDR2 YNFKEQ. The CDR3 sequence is CASSQTRTGAAGELFF. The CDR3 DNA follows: TGTGCCAGCAGCCAGACTCGGACAGGGGCCGCCGGGGAGCTGTTTTTT.

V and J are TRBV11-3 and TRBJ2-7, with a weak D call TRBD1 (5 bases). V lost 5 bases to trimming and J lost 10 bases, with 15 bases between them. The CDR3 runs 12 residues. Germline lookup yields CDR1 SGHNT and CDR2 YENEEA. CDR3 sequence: CASSKHQGEQYF. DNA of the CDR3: TGTGCCAGCAGCAAACATCAGGGCGAACAGTACTTC.

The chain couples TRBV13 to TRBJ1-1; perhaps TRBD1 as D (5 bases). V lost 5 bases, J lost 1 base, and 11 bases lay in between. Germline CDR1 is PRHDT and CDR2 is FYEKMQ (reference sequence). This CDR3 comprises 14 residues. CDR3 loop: CASSPGGGNTEAFF. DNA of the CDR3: TGTGCCAGCAGCCCCGGGGGGGGGAACACTGAAGCTTTCTTT.

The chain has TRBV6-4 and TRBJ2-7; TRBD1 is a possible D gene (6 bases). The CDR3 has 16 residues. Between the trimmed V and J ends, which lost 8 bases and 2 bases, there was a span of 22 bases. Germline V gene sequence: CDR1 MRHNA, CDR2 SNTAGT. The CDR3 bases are TGTGCCAGCTCCTGCCAGGGGCAGCCGATTACCTACGAGCAGTACTTC. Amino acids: CASSCQGQPITYEQYF.

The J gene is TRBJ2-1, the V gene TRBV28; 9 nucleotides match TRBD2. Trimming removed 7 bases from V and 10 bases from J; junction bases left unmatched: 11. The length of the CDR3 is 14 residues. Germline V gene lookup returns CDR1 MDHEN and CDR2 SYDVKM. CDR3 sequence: CASTPGTSPSEQFF. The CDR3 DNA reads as TGTGCCAGCACCCCCGGGACTAGCCCCTCGGAGCAGTTCTTC.

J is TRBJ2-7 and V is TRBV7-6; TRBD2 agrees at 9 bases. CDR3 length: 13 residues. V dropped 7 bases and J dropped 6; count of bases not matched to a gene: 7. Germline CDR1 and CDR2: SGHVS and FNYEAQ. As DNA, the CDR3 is TGTGCCAGCACGCTAGCGGGATCTAGCGAGCAGTACTTC. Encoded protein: CASTLAGSSEQYF.

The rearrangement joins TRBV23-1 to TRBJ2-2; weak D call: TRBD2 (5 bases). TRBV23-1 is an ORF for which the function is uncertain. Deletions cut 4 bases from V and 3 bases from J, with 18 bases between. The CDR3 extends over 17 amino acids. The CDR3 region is CASSPNGERLDTGELFF. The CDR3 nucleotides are TGCGCCAGCAGTCCAAATGGGGAGCGATTGGACACCGGGGAGCTGTTTTTT.

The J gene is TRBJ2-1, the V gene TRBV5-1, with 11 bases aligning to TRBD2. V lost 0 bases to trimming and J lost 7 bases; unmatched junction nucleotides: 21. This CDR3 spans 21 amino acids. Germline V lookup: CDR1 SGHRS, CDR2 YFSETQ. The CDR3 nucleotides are TGCGCCAGCAGCTTGGAGCCCCCGAGGAGCCTAGCGGGAGGTTTCAATAATGAGCAGTTCTTC. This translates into CASSLEPPRSLAGGFNNEQFF. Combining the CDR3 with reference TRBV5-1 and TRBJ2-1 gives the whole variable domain KAGVTQTPRYLIKTRGQQVTLSCSPISGHRSVSWYQQTPGQGLQFLFEYFSETQRNKGNFPGRFSGRQFSNSRSEMNVSTLELGDSALYLCASSLEPPRSLAGGFNNEQFFGPGTRLTVL.

The DNA of the CDR3 is TGTGCCAGAAGTCTCAGCCCGGGACGGACTAGCCTCAAGGGTGGCTACACCTTC. Residues: CARSLSPGRTSLKGGYTF. This chain connects TRBV5-3 to TRBJ1-2; a weak D match, TRBD1 (5 bases). TRBV5-3 qualifies as an ORF whose function is uncertain. The CDR3 has 18 amino acids. Trimming left V 5 bases short and J 7 bases short, with 30 bases between.

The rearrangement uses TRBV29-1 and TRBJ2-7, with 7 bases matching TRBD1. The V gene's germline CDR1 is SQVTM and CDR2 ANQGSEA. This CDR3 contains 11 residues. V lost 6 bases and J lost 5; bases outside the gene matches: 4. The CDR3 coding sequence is TGCAGCGTCGACGACAGGGACGAGCAGTACTTC. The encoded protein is CSVDDRDEQYF.

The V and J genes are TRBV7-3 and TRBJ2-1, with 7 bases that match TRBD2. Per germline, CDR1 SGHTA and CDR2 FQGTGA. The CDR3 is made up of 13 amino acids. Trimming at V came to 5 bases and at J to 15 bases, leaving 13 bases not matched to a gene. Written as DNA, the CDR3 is TGTGCCAGCAGCCCCCTATCCGGACTAGATCCGTTCTTC. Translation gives CASSPLSGLDPFF.

CDR3 amino acids: CASSPGLAGAGDTQYF. In nucleotides, the CDR3 is TGTGCCAGCAGCCCCGGACTAGCGGGAGCGGGAGATACGCAGTATTTT. V gene TRBV7-7 combines with J gene TRBJ2-3; 13 bases agree with TRBD2. V lost 5 bases to trimming and J lost 5 bases; unmatched junction nucleotides: 7. CDR3 size: 16 residues. The germline gives CDR1 SSHAT, CDR2 FNYEAQ (reference sequence).

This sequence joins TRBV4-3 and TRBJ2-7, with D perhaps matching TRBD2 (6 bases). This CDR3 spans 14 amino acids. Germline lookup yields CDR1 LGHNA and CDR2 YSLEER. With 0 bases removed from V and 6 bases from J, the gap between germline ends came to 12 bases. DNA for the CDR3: TGCGCCAGCAGCCAAGAGAGGGGACTGGGCGAGCAGTACTTC. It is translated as CASSQERGLGEQYF.